This TCR beta chain was identified in a study of blood T cell repertoires in COVID-19 (TCRdb year 2020). Turning to the overall study: Samples covering the acute and convalescent phases of COVID-19 were provided by collaborators in the United States, Italy and Spain. The material from the prospective study consisted of cDNA or gDNA derived from T cells, B-cell-depleted T cells, or PBMCs. Subjects who had been exposed to COVID-19, were actively infected with it, or had recovered from it provided the deeply sampled blood TCRbeta repertoires that made up the dataset. A freely available public database, intended as a resource for researchers studying the immune response to SARS-CoV-2, is where the repertoires were released. The samples were drawn from the first 160 participants of the ongoing ImmuneRACE study and from 950 to 1,500 subjects provided by 6 global collaborators. The sample metadata nearly always contained a de-identified subject ID, COVID-19 status, age in years and sex. HLA class I and class II types, where available, came from metadata supplied by the sample provider rather than from assay-based typing.

What the research found in general, with its limitations: Clinical and demographic metadata were provided uncurated, with the amount varying by source and participant.

TCRbeta CDR3 regions were amplified from genomic DNA by means of the immunoSEQ Assay, a bias-controlled multiplex PCR. From the authors' description of their analysis: The number of nucleated cells in each sample was estimated by amplification of reference gene primers within the assay. To quantify the absolute abundance of each unique TCRbeta CDR3 rearrangement, sequence reads were collapsed and filtered. For each sample, productive Simpson clonality was calculated as the square root of Simpson's diversity index over productive rearrangements. TCRdb obtained this table from immuneACCESS and retained in-frame rearrangements with V and J assigned. These tables miss some clones; where compared with another copy, unresolved V genes account for less than half of the shortfall, and the remainder is unexplained. The DNA was the basis for D and trimming; V, J and clone size are from that table. This sample is represented by 150,000 to 200,000 clones; about nine tenths of them were singletons. The biggest ten clones account for 2.1% of the sample.

Details on this clone: Which antigen it targets is not known. Nothing much larger sits one base from this clone, and base qualities are not available.

Whole blood was collected in K2EDTA tubes by collaborating institutions according to the institutions' own protocols. For TCRbeta analysis, collaborators shipped samples in one of three forms: frozen whole blood, isolated PBMCs, or DNA extracted from either of those sample types. CDR1 and CDR2 are drawn from the germline V gene: SNHLY, FYNNEI. From the cysteine through the phenylalanine, the CDR3 covers 14 amino acids. CDR3 DNA is the only sequence kept; it has 42 bases, read in frame from the first base. Trimming removed 7 bases from V and 1 base from J, leaving 13 bases between the germline ends. The rearrangement combines TRBV2 with TRBJ2-5, with no D gene named confidently. Source material: peripheral blood. The receptor was derived from a man between 65 and 80 years old with active or convalescent COVID-19. The CDR3 is CASKFSGLQETQYF. In nucleotide form, the sequence is TGTGCCAGCAAGTTTTCGGGTCTCCAAGAGACCCAGTACTTC.